Below are 9 T cell receptor beta chains sequenced from a single sample in a study of post-analysis software for immune sequencing data. The study, taken as a whole, reports: Included in a set of roughly five TRBV segments more frequent in patients than controls were TRBV5-6, TRBV5-1 and TRBV20-1.

No antigen has been identified for these receptors. cDNA libraries for TCR beta contained unique molecular identifiers. TCRdb re-analysed the PCR reads in MiXCR, keeping a single row per CDR3 protein. Counted here are hundreds of thousands of distinct CDR3 sequences, roughly 27% occurring once; the ten biggest clones make up 0.55% to 0.65%. Sequencing was carried out using blood. The receptors were sampled from a girl aged 5-17 years with multiple sclerosis.

The rearrangement joins TRBV20-1 to TRBJ1-4, with 7 nucleotides matching TRBD1. The CDR3 loop spans 14 amino acids. V dropped 5 bases and J dropped 3; count of bases not matched to a gene: 6. Per germline, CDR1 DFQATT and CDR2 SNEGSKA (reference sequence). CDR3: CSAQGGAANEKLFF. DNA of the CDR3: TGCAGTGCTCAGGGGGGGGCGGCTAATGAAAAACTGTTTTTT.

This clonotype was seen a handful of times. V usage is TRBV20-1 and J usage is TRBJ2-5; TRBD1 might be the D (6 bases). The germline V and J ends were trimmed by 2 bases and 4 bases, with 11 bases remaining between them. The CDR3 has 13 residues. Per germline, CDR1 DFQATT and CDR2 SNEGSKA (reference sequence). The CDR3 DNA reads as TGCAGTGCTAGACCAAGCAGGGGAGAGACCCAGTACTTC. The encoded protein is CSARPSRGETQYF.

The chain combines TRBV6-5 with TRBJ1-5; D unclear. This CDR3 spans 13 amino acids. The germline gives CDR1 MNHEY, CDR2 SVGAGI. Trimming left V 7 bases short and J 1 base short, with 8 bases between. The CDR3 DNA reads TGTGCCAGCACCTCGGGCAGCAATCAGCCCCAGCATTTT. Amino acids: CASTSGSNQPQHF.

This clonotype was seen a few times. This chain links TRBV3-1 with TRBJ2-5; 7 bases map to TRBD2. Germline trimming cut 2 bases from V and 4 bases from J; bases unmatched to any gene: 4. This CDR3 comprises 14 residues. CDR1 LGHDT and CDR2 YNNKEL come from the germline V gene (reference sequence). CDR3 DNA sequence: TGTGCCAGCAGCCAAAGGACTAGACGAGAGACCCAGTACTTC. It translates to CASSQRTRRETQYF.

The chain carries TRBV20-1 and TRBJ2-7; the D gene could be TRBD1 or TRBD2 (6 bases each). In germline, CDR1 is DFQATT, CDR2 SNEGSKA (reference sequence). V shed 3 bases and J shed 6 bases, with 30 bases lying between them. CDR3 length: 18 residues. CDR3 in amino acids: CSASRKAGGGPVLREQYF. The CDR3 DNA is TGCAGTGCTAGTAGGAAGGCCGGGGGCGGCCCAGTCCTCCGCGAGCAGTACTTC.

The V and J genes are TRBV2 and TRBJ2-1; no firm D call. Deletions cut 8 bases from V and 6 bases from J, with 20 bases between. In germline, CDR1 is SNHLY, CDR2 FYNNEI. There are 15 residues in the CDR3. CDR3 residues: CASHERSRPRNEQFF. The DNA for the CDR3 is TGTGCCAGCCATGAGCGCTCACGGCCCCGCAATGAGCAGTTCTTC.

A note on this clonotype: Sequence at one end of the junction differs from germline and may be a read error. CDR3 protein: CANSLLGAWEKLFF. The CDR3 DNA sequence: TGTGCCAACAGCTTGTTAGGAGCGTGGGAAAAACTGTTTTTT. This chain joins TRBV5-5 and TRBJ1-4; D is uncertain. The CDR3 contains 14 residues. Germline V gene data show CDR1 as SGHKS and CDR2 as YYEKEE (reference sequence).

V usage is TRBV5-1 and J usage is TRBJ2-5; a possible D gene is TRBD1 (6 bases). The CDR3 contains 16 residues. Per germline, CDR1 SGHRS and CDR2 YFSETQ. Trimming removed 1 base from V and 5 bases from J, with 18 bases in between. The CDR3: CASSLRPASRGETQYF. The DNA of the CDR3 is TGCGCCAGCAGCTTGAGGCCAGCGTCGAGGGGGGAGACCCAGTACTTC.

J is TRBJ1-2 and V is TRBV28; TRBD1 aligns across 8 bases. Germline CDR1 and CDR2: MDHEN and SYDVKM. J lost 4 bases, V lost 6 bases, and 7 bases had no gene match. The CDR3 loop spans 14 amino acids. The DNA of the CDR3 is TGTGCCAGCAGAGCCGACAGGGGCGTCTATGGCTACACCTTC. Its protein is CASRADRGVYGYTF.